The text below deals with one T cell receptor (beta chain). Its matching antigen is unknown. Time point here: week 47, end of study. All doses held 300 ug of mutant IDH1 20-mer peptide, with topical imiquimod. During weeks 1, 3, 5, 7, 11, 15, 19 and 23, patients received eight vaccinations. Diagnosis in the donors showed new WHO grade 3 or 4 astrocytomas that were IDH1-mutant and ATRX-lost. This specimen belongs to a study of a mutant IDH1 vaccine in newly diagnosed glioma. Study context: Receipt of radiotherapy, temozolomide, or both preceded the study, and most received both.

Findings and caveats of the study: Researchers report vaccine-induced immune responses in 93.3% of patients.

Germline CDR1 is SGDLS and CDR2 is YYNGEE. The CDR3 totals 14 residues. Trimming took 5 bases from V and 1 from J, leaving 10 bases between them. Sequenced by immunoSEQ multiplex PCR; TCRdb stores in-frame clones only, minus some. The table has approximately 32,000 clones, approximately 89% seen once. Specimen: PBMCs, collected from a glioma patient whose treatment included an IDH1 peptide vaccine. The TCR originated in a man aged 40-55 years with glioma. The J gene is TRBJ2-1, the V gene TRBV9; D gene ambiguous. The CDR3 is CASSPGSSYNEQFF. CDR3 nucleotides: TGTGCCAGCAGTCCGGGCTCATCCTACAATGAGCAGTTCTTC.